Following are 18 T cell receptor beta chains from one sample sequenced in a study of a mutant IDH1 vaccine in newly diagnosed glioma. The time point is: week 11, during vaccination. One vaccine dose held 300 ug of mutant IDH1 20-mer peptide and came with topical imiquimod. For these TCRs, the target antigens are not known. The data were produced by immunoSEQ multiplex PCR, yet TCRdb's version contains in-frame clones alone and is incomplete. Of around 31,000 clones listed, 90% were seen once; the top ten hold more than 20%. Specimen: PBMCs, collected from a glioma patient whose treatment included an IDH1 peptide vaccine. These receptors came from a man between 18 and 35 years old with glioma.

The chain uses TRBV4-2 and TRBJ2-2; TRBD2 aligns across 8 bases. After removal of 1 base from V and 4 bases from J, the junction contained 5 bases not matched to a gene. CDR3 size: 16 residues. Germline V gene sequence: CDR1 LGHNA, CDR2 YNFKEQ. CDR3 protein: CASSQVVGRGTGELFF. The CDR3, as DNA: TGTGCCAGCAGCCAAGTAGTCGGGAGGGGCACCGGGGAGCTGTTTTTT.

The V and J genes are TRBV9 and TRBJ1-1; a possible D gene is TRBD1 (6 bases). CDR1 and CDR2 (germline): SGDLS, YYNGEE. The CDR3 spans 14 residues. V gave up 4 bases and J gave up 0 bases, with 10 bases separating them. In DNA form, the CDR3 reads TGTGCCAGCAGCCCGGGGGCTCTGAACACTGAAGCTTTCTTT. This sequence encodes CASSPGALNTEAFF.

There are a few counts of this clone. CDR3 DNA: TGCAGCGTGTCAATCTCTCAGTCAGCCAACTACTATGGCTACACCTTC. Amino acids: CSVSISQSANYYGYTF. This chain links TRBV29-1 with TRBJ1-2; D is undetermined. Trimming cost V 6 bases and J 3 bases, with 23 bases left between them. The CDR3 spans 16 residues. CDR1 is SQVTM and CDR2 is ANQGSEA in the germline V gene.

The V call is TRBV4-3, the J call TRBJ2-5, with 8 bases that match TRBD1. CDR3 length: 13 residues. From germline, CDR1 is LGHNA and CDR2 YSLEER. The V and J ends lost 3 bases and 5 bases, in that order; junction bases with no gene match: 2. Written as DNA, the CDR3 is TGCGCCAGCAGCCAGAACAGGGGGGAGACCCAGTACTTC. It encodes CASSQNRGETQYF.

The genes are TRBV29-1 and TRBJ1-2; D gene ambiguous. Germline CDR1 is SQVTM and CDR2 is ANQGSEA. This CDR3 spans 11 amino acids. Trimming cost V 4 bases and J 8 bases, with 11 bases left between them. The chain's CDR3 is CSVAGVDGYTF. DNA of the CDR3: TGCAGCGTTGCTGGAGTAGACGGCTACACCTTC. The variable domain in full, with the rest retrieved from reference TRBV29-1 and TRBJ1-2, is SAVISQKPSRDICQRGTSLTIQCQVDSQVTMMFWYRQQPGQSLTLIATANQGSEATYESGFVIDKFPISRPNLTFSTLTVSNMSPEDSSIYLCSVAGVDGYTFGSGTRLTVV.

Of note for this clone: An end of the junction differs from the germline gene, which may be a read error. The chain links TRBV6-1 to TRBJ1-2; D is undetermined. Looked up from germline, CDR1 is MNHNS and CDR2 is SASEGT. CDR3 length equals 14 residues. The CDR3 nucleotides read TGTGCCAGCAGTGAAGATATAGGATTCGGTGGAGAAGTCTTC. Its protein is CASSEDIGFGGEVF.

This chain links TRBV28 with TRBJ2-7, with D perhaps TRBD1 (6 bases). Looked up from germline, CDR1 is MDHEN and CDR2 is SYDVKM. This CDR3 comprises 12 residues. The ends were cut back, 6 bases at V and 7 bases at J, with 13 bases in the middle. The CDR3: CASRDRFLEQYF. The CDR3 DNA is TGTGCCAGCAGGGACAGATTCCTGGAGCAGTACTTC.

The chain's CDR3 is CASSPHVDGSSWNEQFF. The CDR3 DNA reads TGCGCCAGCAGCCCCCATGTGGACGGAAGCTCTTGGAATGAGCAGTTCTTC. V is TRBV5-1 and J is TRBJ2-1, with D uncertain. The CDR3 spans 17 residues. Germline-derived CDR1 and CDR2 are SGHRS and YFSETQ. Trimming removed 4 bases from V and 7 bases from J, with 24 bases in between.

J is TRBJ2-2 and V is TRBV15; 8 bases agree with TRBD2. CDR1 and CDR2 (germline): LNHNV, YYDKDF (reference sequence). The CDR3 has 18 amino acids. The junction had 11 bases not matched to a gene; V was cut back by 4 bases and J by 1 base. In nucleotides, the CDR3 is TGTGCCACCAGCATTAGGGGGGTAGCGGGAAAGAACACCGGGGAGCTGTTTTTT. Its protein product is CATSIRGVAGKNTGELFF.

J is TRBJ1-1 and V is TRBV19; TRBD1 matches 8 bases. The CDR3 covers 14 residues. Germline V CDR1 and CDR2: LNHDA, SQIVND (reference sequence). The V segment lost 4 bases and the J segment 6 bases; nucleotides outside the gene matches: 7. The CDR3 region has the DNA TGTGCCAGTAGTACCATCGACAGGGGCCCTGAAGCTTTCTTT. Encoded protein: CASSTIDRGPEAFF. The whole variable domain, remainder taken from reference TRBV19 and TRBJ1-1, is DGGITQSPKYLFRKEGQNVTLSCEQNLNHDAMYWYRQDPGQGLRLIYYSQIVNDFQKGDIAEGYSVSREKKESFPLTVTSAQKNPTAFYLCASSTIDRGPEAFFGQGTRLTVV.

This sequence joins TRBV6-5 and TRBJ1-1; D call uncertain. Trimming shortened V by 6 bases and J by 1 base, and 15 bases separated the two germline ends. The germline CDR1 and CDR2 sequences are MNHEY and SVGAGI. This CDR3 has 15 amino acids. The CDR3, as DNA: TGTGCCAGCAGCCTAACTTCAGTGAGGAACACTGAAGCTTTCTTT. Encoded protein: CASSLTSVRNTEAFF.

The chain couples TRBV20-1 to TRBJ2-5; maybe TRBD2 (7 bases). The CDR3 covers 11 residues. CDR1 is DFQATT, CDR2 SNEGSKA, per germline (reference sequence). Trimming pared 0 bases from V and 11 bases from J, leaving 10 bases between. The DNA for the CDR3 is TGCAGTGCTAGAGACGGGGGGCGGCAGTACTTC. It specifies CSARDGGRQYF.

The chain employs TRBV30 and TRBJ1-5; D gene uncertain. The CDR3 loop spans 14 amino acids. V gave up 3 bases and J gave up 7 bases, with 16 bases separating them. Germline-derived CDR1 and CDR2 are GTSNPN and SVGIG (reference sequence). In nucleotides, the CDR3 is TGTGCCTGGAGGGGCGCGGGGATAGGACAGCCCCAGCATTTT. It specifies CAWRGAGIGQPQHF.

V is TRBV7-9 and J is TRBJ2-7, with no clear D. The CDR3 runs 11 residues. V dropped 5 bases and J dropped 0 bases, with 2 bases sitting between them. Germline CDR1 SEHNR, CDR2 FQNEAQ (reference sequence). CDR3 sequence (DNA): TGTGCCAGCAGCGTCTCCTACGAGCAGTACTTC. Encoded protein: CASSVSYEQYF.

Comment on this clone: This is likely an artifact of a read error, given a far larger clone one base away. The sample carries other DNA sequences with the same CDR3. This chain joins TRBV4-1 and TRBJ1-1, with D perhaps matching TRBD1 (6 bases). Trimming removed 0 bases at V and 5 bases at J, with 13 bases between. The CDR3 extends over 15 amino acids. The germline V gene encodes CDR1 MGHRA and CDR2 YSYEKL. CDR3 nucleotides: TGCGCCAGCAGCCAAGATGGGCAGGGGATGACTGAAGCTTTCTTT. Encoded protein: CASSQDGQGMTEAFF.

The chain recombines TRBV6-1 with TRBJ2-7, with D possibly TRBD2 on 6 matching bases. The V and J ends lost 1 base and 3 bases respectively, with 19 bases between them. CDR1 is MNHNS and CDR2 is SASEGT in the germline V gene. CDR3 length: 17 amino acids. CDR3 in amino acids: CASSEDGRNDDYYEQYF. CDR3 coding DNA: TGTGCCAGCAGTGAAGACGGGAGAAATGACGACTACTACGAGCAGTACTTC.

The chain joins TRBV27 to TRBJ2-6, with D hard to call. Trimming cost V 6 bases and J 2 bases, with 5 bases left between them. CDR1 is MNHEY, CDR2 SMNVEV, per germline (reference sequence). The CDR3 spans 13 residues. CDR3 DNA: TGTGCCAGCAGCTGGACTGGGGCCAACGTCCTGACTTTC. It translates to CASSWTGANVLTF.

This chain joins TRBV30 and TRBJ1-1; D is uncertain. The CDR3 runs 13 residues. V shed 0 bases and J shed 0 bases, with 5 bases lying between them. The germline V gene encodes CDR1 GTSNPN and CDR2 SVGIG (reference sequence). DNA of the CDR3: TGTGCCTGGAGTGTCGCCATGAACACTGAAGCTTTCTTT. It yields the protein CAWSVAMNTEAFF.